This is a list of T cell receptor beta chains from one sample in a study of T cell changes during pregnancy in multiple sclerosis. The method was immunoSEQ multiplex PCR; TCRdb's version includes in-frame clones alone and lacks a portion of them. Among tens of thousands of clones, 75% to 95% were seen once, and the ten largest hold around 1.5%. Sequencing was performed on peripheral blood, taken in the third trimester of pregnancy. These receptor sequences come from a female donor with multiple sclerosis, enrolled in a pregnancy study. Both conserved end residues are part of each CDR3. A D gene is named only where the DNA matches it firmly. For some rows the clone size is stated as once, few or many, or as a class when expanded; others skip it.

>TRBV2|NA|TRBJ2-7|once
TGTGCCAGCAGTGGGGCGTACGAGCAGTACTTC
CASSGAYEQYF
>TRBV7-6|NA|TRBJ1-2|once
TGTGCCAGCAGCCGGACTATTGCAGCTAACTATGGCTACACCTTC
CASSRTIAANYGYTF
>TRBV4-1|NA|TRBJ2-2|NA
TGCGCCAGCAGCCAAGAGGGGCAGGGGTACACCGGGGAGCTGTTTTTT
CASSQEGQGYTGELFF
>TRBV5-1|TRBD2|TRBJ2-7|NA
TGCGCCAGCAGCTTGGTTCGACTAGCGGGGGCCTACGAGCAGTACTTC
CASSLVRLAGAYEQYF
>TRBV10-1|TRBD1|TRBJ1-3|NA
TGCGCCAGCAGTGATCGGGACAGGGGGTTCGCTGGAAACACCATATATTTT
CASSDRDRGFAGNTIYF
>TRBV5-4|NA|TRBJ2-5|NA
TGTGCCAGCAGCTTCCGGGACAACAAAGAGACCCAGTACTTC
CASSFRDNKETQYF
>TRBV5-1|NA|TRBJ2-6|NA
TGCGCCAGCAGCTTGGGGGGCTACTTTATCGCTGGGGCCAACGTCCTGACTTTC
CASSLGGYFIAGANVLTF
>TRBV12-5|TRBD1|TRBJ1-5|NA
TGTGCTAGTGGCCCGGCCGGGACAGGGGGAACCAATCAGCCCCAGCATTTT
CASGPAGTGGTNQPQHF
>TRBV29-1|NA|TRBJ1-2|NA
TGCAGCGTTTCCCTGACGGTACTATCTGGCTACACCTTC
CSVSLTVLSGYTF
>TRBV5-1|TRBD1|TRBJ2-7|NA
TGCGCCAGCAGCCGTAGTGGGACAGGGAATCCTGAGCAGTACTTC
CASSRSGTGNPEQYF
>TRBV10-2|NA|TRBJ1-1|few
TGCGCCAGCAGCGGGGACATGAACACTGAAGCTTTCTTT
CASSGDMNTEAFF
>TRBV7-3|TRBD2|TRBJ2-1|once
TGTGCCAGCAGCCAGAGCGGGGGGGCCGGTAATGAGCAGTTCTTC
CASSQSGGAGNEQFF
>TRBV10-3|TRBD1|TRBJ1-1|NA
TGTGCCGCCCGTATTTCACAGGGGAAAGAGAACACTGAAGCTTTCTTT
CAARISQGKENTEAFF
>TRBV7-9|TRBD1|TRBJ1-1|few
TGTGCCAGCAGCTCGGGACAGGGGTCCGCTGAAGCTTTCTTT
CASSSGQGSAEAFF
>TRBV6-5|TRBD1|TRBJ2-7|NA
TGTGCCAGCAGTAGACAGGGTATGCTGTACGAGCAGTACTTC
CASSRQGMLYEQYF
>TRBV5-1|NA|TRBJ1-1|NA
TGCGCCAGCAGCTTGGAGGCGGCAGGGCCAGGTGAAGCTTTCTTT
CASSLEAAGPGEAFF
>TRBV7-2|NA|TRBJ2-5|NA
TGTGCCAGCAGCTTATCTGGGGGCCCAAAGGGAGAGACCCAGTACTTC
CASSLSGGPKGETQYF
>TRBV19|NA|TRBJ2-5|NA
TGTGCCAGTAGAGGGGCACCTCAAGAGACCCAGTACTTC
CASRGAPQETQYF
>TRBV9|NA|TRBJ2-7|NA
TGTGCCAGCAGTCCTAGCGGACAGGGCAGATTCGACGAGCAGTACTTC
CASSPSGQGRFDEQYF
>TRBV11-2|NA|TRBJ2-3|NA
TGTGCCAGCAGGGCCGGAGGAATCATCACTGGTTATAGCACAGATACGCAGTATTTT
CASRAGGIITGYSTDTQYF
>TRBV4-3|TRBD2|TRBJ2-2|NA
TGCGCCAGCAGCCAAACTAGCGGGGGGCCCCGGAGCACCGGGGAGCTGTTTTTT
CASSQTSGGPRSTGELFF
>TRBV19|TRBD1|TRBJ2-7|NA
TGTGCCAGTAGTATGATGGGACAGGGGATCGAGCAGTACTTC
CASSMMGQGIEQYF
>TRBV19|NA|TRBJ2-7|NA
TGTGCCAGTAGTATAGCTGACAGCACAACCTACGAGCAGTACTTC
CASSIADSTTYEQYF
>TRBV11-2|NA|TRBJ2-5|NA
TGTGCCAGCAGGCGTAGGGGGATTGAGACCCAGTACTTC
CASRRRGIETQYF
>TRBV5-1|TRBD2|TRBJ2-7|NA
TGCGCCAGCAGCTTGGCCTTTGCGGGAGCAAGCGAGCAGTACTTC
CASSLAFAGASEQYF
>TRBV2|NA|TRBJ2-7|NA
TGTGCCAGCAATCCTGGACAGAGGTCATACGAGCAGTACTTC
CASNPGQRSYEQYF
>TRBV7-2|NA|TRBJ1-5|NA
TGTGCCAGCAGCTTAGGGCGCCGCGAGGATCAGCCCCAGCATTTT
CASSLGRREDQPQHF
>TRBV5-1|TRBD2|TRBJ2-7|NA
TGCGCCAGCAGCTTGTCTAGCGGGAGTTTCGAGCAGTACTTC
CASSLSSGSFEQYF
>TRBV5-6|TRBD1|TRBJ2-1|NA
TGTGCCAGCAGCCCGCTGACAGGGAACAATGAGCAGTTCTTC
CASSPLTGNNEQFF
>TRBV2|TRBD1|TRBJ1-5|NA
TGTGCCAGCAGTGAACGGTACAGGGGCGATCAGCCCCAGCATTTT
CASSERYRGDQPQHF
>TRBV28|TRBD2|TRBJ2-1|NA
TGTGCCAGCAGTCCCATGACTAGCGGGAGTGCTGAGCAGTTCTTC
CASSPMTSGSAEQFF
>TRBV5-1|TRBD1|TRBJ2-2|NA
TGCGCCAGCAGCCTTGACGGGACAGCGAACACCGGGGAGCTGTTTTTT
CASSLDGTANTGELFF
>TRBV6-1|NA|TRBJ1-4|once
TGTGCCAGCAAGGCAGGGCTTAATGAAAAACTGTTTTTT
CASKAGLNEKLFF
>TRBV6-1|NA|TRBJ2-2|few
TGTGCCTTACGACAGGTGAACACCGGGGAGCTGTTTTTT
CALRQVNTGELFF
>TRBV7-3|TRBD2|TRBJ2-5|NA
TGTGCCAGCAGCTTCGGGGGGGCCGTAGAGACCCAGTACTTC
CASSFGGAVETQYF
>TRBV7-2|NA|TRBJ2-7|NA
TGTGCCAGCAGCTTACAATCGGCCTACGAGCAGTACTTC
CASSLQSAYEQYF
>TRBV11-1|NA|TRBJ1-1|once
TGTGCCAGCAGCTTAGCGTCATTCCAGGGTAACACTGAAGCTTTCTTT
CASSLASFQGNTEAFF
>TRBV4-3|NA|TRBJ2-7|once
TGCGCCAGCAGCCAGACCGGACAAAACTCCTACGAGCAGTACTTC
CASSQTGQNSYEQYF
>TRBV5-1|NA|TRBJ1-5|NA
TGCGCCAGCAGCTTTAAACTAGACGGACGCAATCAGCCCCAGCATTTT
CASSFKLDGRNQPQHF
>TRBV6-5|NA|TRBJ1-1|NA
TGTGCCAGCAGCCTACAACGGGTTAACACTGAAGCTTTCTTT
CASSLQRVNTEAFF
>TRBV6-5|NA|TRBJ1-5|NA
TGTGCCAGCAGCACCACCGGGGATTTCAATCAGCCCCAGCATTTT
CASSTTGDFNQPQHF
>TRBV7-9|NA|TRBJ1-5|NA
TGTGCCAGCCGAGACTCGTACAATCAGCCCCAGCATTTT
CASRDSYNQPQHF
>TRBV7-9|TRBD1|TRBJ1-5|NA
TGTGCCAGCAGCTTAGGCGGACAGGGCAATCAGCCCCAGCATTTT
CASSLGGQGNQPQHF
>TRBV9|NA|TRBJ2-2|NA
TGTGCCAGCAGCGTAGAAACAGGGAACACCGGGGAGCTGTTTTTT
CASSVETGNTGELFF
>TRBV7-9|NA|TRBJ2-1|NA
TGTGCCAGCAGCTTAGGCTATGCCTCCTACAATGAGCAGTTCTTC
CASSLGYASYNEQFF
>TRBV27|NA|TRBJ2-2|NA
TGTGCCAGCAGTGCAGGTCCGTCCTGGAACACCGGGGAGCTGTTTTTT
CASSAGPSWNTGELFF
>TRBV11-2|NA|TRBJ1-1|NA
TGTGCCAGCAGCTTAAGGAGAAACACTGAAGCTTTCTTT
CASSLRRNTEAFF
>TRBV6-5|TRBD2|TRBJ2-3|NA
TGTGCCAGCAGTTACGGGGGGGGTAACACAGATACGCAGTATTTT
CASSYGGGNTDTQYF
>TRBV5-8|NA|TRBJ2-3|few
TGTGCCAGCAGCTTGGAGTCCGGGGATACGCAGTATTTT
CASSLESGDTQYF
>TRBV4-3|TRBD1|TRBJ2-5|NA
TGCGCCAGCAGCCAAGGGCAGGGGGCGGGTGAGACCCAGTACTTC
CASSQGQGAGETQYF
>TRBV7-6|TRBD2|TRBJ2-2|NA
TGTGCCAGCAGCTTAGTTCCCGACGGAGCGGGAGCCGGGGAGCTGTTTTTT
CASSLVPDGAGAGELFF
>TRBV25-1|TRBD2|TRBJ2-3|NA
TGTGCCAGCAGTATGCTAGCGGGATACACAGATACGCAGTATTTT
CASSMLAGYTDTQYF
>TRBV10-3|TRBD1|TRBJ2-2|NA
TGTGCCATCAGTCCCCGACAGGGTGACACCGGGGAGCTGTTTTTT
CAISPRQGDTGELFF
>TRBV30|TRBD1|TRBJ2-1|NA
TGTGCCCGCCAGGGGGCCTACAATGAGCAGTTCTTC
CARQGAYNEQFF
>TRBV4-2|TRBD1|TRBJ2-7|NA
TGTGCCAGCAGCCAAGATGGCGGGACAGGGGGCGACGAGCAGTACTTC
CASSQDGGTGGDEQYF
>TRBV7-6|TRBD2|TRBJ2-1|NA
TGTGCCAGCAGCCCACCGGGACTAGCCTACAATGAGCAGTTCTTC
CASSPPGLAYNEQFF
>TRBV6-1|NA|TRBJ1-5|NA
TGTGCCAGCAGTGAAGCCCCGGGGAGCAATCAGCCCCAGCATTTT
CASSEAPGSNQPQHF
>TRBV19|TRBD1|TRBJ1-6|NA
TGTGCCAGTACCCCGACAGGGGAGGCTTCACCCCTCCACTTT
CASTPTGEASPLHF
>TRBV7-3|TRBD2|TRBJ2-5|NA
TGTGCCAGCAGCTTAATGGGTAGCGGGAACCAAGAGACCCAGTACTTC
CASSLMGSGNQETQYF
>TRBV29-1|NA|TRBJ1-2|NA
TGCAGCGTTGAAAAAACAGAAAGAAATGGCTACACCTTC
CSVEKTERNGYTF